The 20 T cell receptor beta chains below come from one sample, sequenced in a study of T-cell reconstitution after alpha-beta-depleted transplantation in children. The TCRbeta library incorporated unique molecular identifiers. TCRdb re-called the PCR reads with MiXCR, one entry per CDR3 protein. The sample records 300,000 or so distinct CDR3 sequences, 9.5% to 10% being singletons. The input for sequencing was PBMCs from the stem cell graft donor, taken from the stem cell graft. Receptor source: a human donor who donated a stem cell graft to a child with SCID.

This clonotype turned up a few times. V gene TRBV10-3 combines with J gene TRBJ2-3, with TRBD1 matching 7 bases. CDR1 is ENHRY and CDR2 is SYGVKD in the germline V gene. This CDR3 region has 14 residues. Trimming cost V 5 bases and J 3 bases; bases outside gene matches: 5. DNA for the CDR3: TGTGCCATCAGTCGACAGGGTTCGACAGATACGCAGTATTTT. Protein: CAISRQGSTDTQYF.

This sequence joins TRBV6-1 and TRBJ1-2; TRBD1 agrees at 7 bases. Germline V gene sequence: CDR1 MNHNS, CDR2 SASEGT. This CDR3 contains 13 residues. V gave up 7 bases and J gave up 2 bases; unmatched junction bases: 4. The CDR3 DNA reads TGTGCCAGCACCCCGGACAGGAACTATGGCTACACCTTC. This encodes CASTPDRNYGYTF.

This clonotype showed up many times. This chain joins TRBV12-3 or TRBV12-4 and TRBJ1-1; D gene uncertain. V dropped 3 bases and J dropped 4 bases, with 9 bases sitting between them. The CDR3 runs 13 residues. CDR3 region: CASSFLRGTEAFF. The CDR3 bases are TGTGCCAGCAGTTTTCTGCGGGGCACTGAAGCTTTCTTT.

This clonotype was recorded a few times. This chain uses TRBV7-8 with TRBJ2-7, with D possibly matching TRBD2 (5 bases). The germline V and J ends were trimmed by 5 bases and 1 base, with 18 bases remaining between them. CDR1 and CDR2 from the germline V gene are SGHVS and FQNEAQ. This CDR3 has 16 residues. The CDR3 bases are TGTGCCAGCAGCCGAACGACACTAGTGACGTCCTACGAGCAGTACTTC. Translating it yields CASSRTTLVTSYEQYF. Full variable domain (missing parts from reference TRBV7-8 and TRBJ2-7): GAGVSQSPRYKVAKRGQDVALRCDPISGHVSLFWYQQALGQGPEFLTYFQNEAQLDKSGLPSDRFFAERPEGSVSTLKIQRTQQEDSAVYLCASSRTTLVTSYEQYFGPGTRLTVT.

This chain links TRBV5-1 with TRBJ2-1; 8 bases are a match to TRBD1. The V gene end was trimmed by 4 bases and the J gene end by 5 bases; junction bases not matched to a gene: 14. Germline V lookup: CDR1 SGHRS, CDR2 YFSETQ. The CDR3 is made up of 17 amino acids. The CDR3 reads CASSQGQGDTPNNEQFF. CDR3 sequence (DNA): TGCGCCAGCAGCCAAGGACAGGGCGACACACCCAACAATGAGCAGTTCTTC.

The chain couples TRBV4-1 to TRBJ2-1; D gene ambiguous. The V gene lost 4 bases and the J gene lost 0 bases, with 13 bases spanning the gap. The germline V gene encodes CDR1 MGHRA and CDR2 YSYEKL. The CDR3 totals 16 residues. CDR3 sequence reads: CASSPKSPSSYNEQFF. CDR3 nucleotides: TGCGCCAGCAGCCCCAAGAGCCCGAGCTCCTACAATGAGCAGTTCTTC.

The chain is built from TRBV5-1 and TRBJ2-3, with 11 bases aligning to TRBD2. Germline V gene sequence: CDR1 SGHRS, CDR2 YFSETQ. Trimming took 7 bases from V and 6 from J; bases not matched to a gene: 10. CDR3 size: 15 residues. The CDR3 region is CASGRLAGPTDTQYF. The CDR3, as DNA: TGCGCCAGCGGTCGACTAGCGGGGCCCACGGATACGCAGTATTTT.

This clonotype was detected only a few times. J is TRBJ1-6 and V is TRBV5-6, with D hard to call. The germline V gene encodes CDR1 SGHDT and CDR2 YYEEEE. This CDR3 is built from 13 residues. V gave up 2 bases and J gave up 7 bases, with 7 bases separating them. In DNA form, the CDR3 reads TGTGCCAGCAGCTTCGGTGCAAATTCACCCCTCCACTTT. Translated: CASSFGANSPLHF.

This clonotype was picked up a small number of times. The gene calls are TRBV20-1 and TRBJ2-1; D ambiguous. CDR3 length: 14 amino acids. Trimming removed 0 bases at V and 4 bases at J, with 10 bases between. Germline assignment: CDR1 DFQATT and CDR2 SNEGSKA (reference sequence). The CDR3 reads CSARDFALYNEQFF. In DNA, the CDR3 is TGCAGTGCTAGAGATTTCGCACTTTACAATGAGCAGTTCTTC.

This clonotype was counted a few times. The rearrangement joins TRBV12-3 or TRBV12-4 to TRBJ2-3; 8 bases align to TRBD1. This CDR3 region has 16 residues. J gave up 3 bases and V 4 bases, and 9 bases lay outside the gene matches. DNA of the CDR3: TGTGCCAGCAGTTCCCGTCAGACAGGGGAGACAGATACGCAGTATTTT. This encodes CASSSRQTGETDTQYF.

The J gene is TRBJ2-1, the V gene TRBV11-2, with TRBD2 identical over 9 bases. With 1 base clipped from V and 5 bases from J, the junction kept 9 bases outside the gene matches. CDR3 length: 17 amino acids. The V gene's germline CDR1 is SGHAT and CDR2 FQNNGV. The CDR3 loop reads CASSLGLAAGGDNEQFF. In nucleotides, the CDR3 is TGTGCCAGCAGCTTAGGCCTTGCGGCGGGGGGGGACAATGAGCAGTTCTTC.

The sample holds many counts of this clonotype. This CDR3 reads CATRLAGETQYF. The DNA of the CDR3 is TGTGCCACCCGACTAGCGGGAGAGACGCAGTATTTT. The genes are TRBV19 and TRBJ2-3; 12 bases are a match to TRBD2. This CDR3 has 12 amino acids. Trimming removed 10 bases from V and 9 bases from J; junction bases left unmatched: 5. From germline, CDR1 is LNHDA and CDR2 SQIVND (reference sequence).

The V and J genes are TRBV10-3 and TRBJ2-7, with a weak D call TRBD2 (6 bases). Germline values: CDR1 ENHRY, CDR2 SYGVKD. V was cut by 4 bases and J by 3 bases, with 13 bases left in between. This CDR3 contains 14 residues. CDR3 nucleotide sequence: TGTGCCATCAGTGTGGATCTGGGGGGCTACGAGCAGTACTTC. This encodes CAISVDLGGYEQYF.

The sample holds a few counts of this clonotype. V usage is TRBV7-9 and J usage is TRBJ2-1; D possibly corresponds to TRBD2 (7 bases). The CDR3 runs to 16 residues. Germline V gene data show CDR1 as SEHNR and CDR2 as FQNEAQ (reference sequence). V was shortened by 7 bases and J by 5 bases, with 21 bases between the two germline ends. The CDR3 here is CASNIPSRGADNEQFF. Here the CDR3 DNA reads TGTGCCAGCAATATTCCCTCCCGGGGGGCGGACAATGAGCAGTTCTTC.

The chain carries TRBV5-1 and TRBJ2-7; maybe TRBD2 (6 bases). Trimming removed 4 bases from V and 2 bases from J, with 16 bases in between. This CDR3 comprises 15 residues. The V gene's germline CDR1 is SGHRS and CDR2 YFSETQ. In nucleotides, the CDR3 is TGCGCCAGCAGCCCGGAGGGGCCTTCCACCTACGAGCAGTACTTC. Protein product: CASSPEGPSTYEQYF.

This clonotype was counted a few times. J is TRBJ2-3 and V is TRBV3-1; 7 bases agree with TRBD2. The junction had 7 bases not matched to a gene; V was cut back by 0 bases and J by 1 base. The CDR3 covers 17 residues. Germline V gene lookup returns CDR1 LGHDT and CDR2 YNNKEL (reference sequence). The CDR3 loop reads CASSQDLGGTGTDTQYF. The CDR3 DNA sequence: TGTGCCAGCAGCCAAGATCTCGGGGGGACCGGCACAGATACGCAGTATTTT.

This clonotype has more than one count but fewer than ten. The chain carries TRBV2 and TRBJ2-7; D unresolved. This CDR3 comprises 13 residues. V was cut by 7 bases and J by 2 bases, with 12 bases left in between. Germline V gene data show CDR1 as SNHLY and CDR2 as FYNNEI. The CDR3 protein is CASKLPPAYEQYF. The CDR3 DNA reads TGTGCCAGCAAGTTACCACCGGCCTACGAGCAGTACTTC. The variable domain in full, completed from reference TRBV2 and TRBJ2-7, reads EPEVTQTPSHQVTQMGQEVILRCVPISNHLYFYWYRQILGQKVEFLVSFYNNEISEKSEIFDDQFSVERPDGSNFTLKIRSTKLEDSAMYFCASKLPPAYEQYFGPGTRLTVT.

This clonotype occurred many times. This chain uses TRBV11-2 with TRBJ2-2, with D unresolved. Trimming shortened V by 0 bases and J by 6 bases, and 11 bases separated the two germline ends. Germline CDR1 SGHAT, CDR2 FQNNGV. The CDR3 length is 15 residues. In DNA, the CDR3 is TGTGCCAGCAGCTTAGACTTTCCGACGGCCGGGGAGCTGTTTTTT. Translation: CASSLDFPTAGELFF.

This clonotype was recorded many times. This chain links TRBV24-1 with TRBJ2-3; TRBD1 matches 7 bases. CDR1 and CDR2 from the germline V gene are KGHDR and SFDVKD. V shed 4 bases and J 0 bases; nucleotides not matched to a gene: 3. This CDR3 region has 15 residues. CDR3 amino acids: CATSEGGTSTDTQYF. CDR3 DNA sequence: TGTGCCACCAGTGAAGGGGGCACGAGCACAGATACGCAGTATTTT.

In this sample, this clonotype turned up a few times. This chain connects TRBV2 to TRBJ2-5; no reliable D call. This CDR3 region has 13 residues. Germline lookup yields CDR1 SNHLY and CDR2 FYNNEI. V was shortened by 4 bases and J by 0 bases, with 6 bases between the two germline ends. The CDR3 nucleotides are TGTGCCAGCAGTGGGGCAGACCAAGAGACCCAGTACTTC. It codes for CASSGADQETQYF.